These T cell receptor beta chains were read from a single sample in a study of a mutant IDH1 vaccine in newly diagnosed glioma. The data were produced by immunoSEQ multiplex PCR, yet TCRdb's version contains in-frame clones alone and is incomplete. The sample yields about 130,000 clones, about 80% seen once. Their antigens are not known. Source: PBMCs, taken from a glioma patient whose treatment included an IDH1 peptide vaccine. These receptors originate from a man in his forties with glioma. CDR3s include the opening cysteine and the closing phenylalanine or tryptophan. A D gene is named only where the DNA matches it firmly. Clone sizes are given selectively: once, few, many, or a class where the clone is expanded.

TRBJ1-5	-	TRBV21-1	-	TGTGCCAGCAGCAGCGGCCTGGGGCATTTT	CASSSGLGHF
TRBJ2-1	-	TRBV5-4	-	TGTGCCAGCAGACCAGAGATCTCCTACAATGAGCAGTTCTTC	CASRPEISYNEQFF
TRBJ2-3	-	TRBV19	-	TGTGCCAGCGCCGGTCGGACGCAGTATTTT	CASAGRTQYF
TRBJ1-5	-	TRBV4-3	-	TGCGCCAGCAGCCAAGATCCCGGGAATCAGCCCCAGCATTTT	CASSQDPGNQPQHF
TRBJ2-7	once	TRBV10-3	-	TGTGCCATCATGCCGCACGTAGACAGGACCTACGAGCAGTACTTC	CAIMPHVDRTYEQYF
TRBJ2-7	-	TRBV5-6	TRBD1	TGTGCCAGCAGCCCGGACAGGGGGTCTCCCTACGAGCAGTACTTC	CASSPDRGSPYEQYF
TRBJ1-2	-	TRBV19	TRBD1	TGTGCCAGTAGTATATACATGGCAGGGGGATATGGCTACACCTTC	CASSIYMAGGYGYTF
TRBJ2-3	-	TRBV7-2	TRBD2	TGTGCCAGCAGCTTTGGCGGGGGGGCTTTTTCTAGCACAGATACGCAGTATTTT	CASSFGGGAFSSTDTQYF
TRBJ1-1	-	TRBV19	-	TGTGCCAGTAGTATAGACGGGGGCACTGAAGCTTTCTTT	CASSIDGGTEAFF
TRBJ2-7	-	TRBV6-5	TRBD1	TGTGCCAGCAGTTCCGGGACAGGGTTGCCCGAGCAGTACTTC	CASSSGTGLPEQYF
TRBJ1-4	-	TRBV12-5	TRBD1	TGTGCTAGTGGTTTCCGGACAGGAACTAATGAAAAACTGTTTTTT	CASGFRTGTNEKLFF
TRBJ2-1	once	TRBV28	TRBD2	TGTGCCAGCAGTCCCTTGCGGGAGCGGTACAATGAGCAGTTCTTC	CASSPLRERYNEQFF
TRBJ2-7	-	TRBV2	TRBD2	TGTGCCACCCTAGCGGGAGGGCCCTACGAGCAGTACTTC	CATLAGGPYEQYF
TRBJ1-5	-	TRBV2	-	TGTGCCAGCAGGGACAGAAATAGCAATCAGCCCCAGCATTTT	CASRDRNSNQPQHF
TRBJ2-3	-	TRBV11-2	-	TGTGCCAGCAGCTTAGTAGTGGGTCGGAGCCCGGATACAGGTACGCAGTATTTT	CASSLVVGRSPDTGTQYF
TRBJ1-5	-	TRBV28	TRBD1	TGTGCCAGCAGCTACCCCCCGGGACAGAGGGGTCAGCCCCAGCATTTT	CASSYPPGQRGQPQHF
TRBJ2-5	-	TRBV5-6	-	TGTGCCAGCAGTCCCCCCGAGAGGGGAGAGACCCAGTACTTC	CASSPPERGETQYF
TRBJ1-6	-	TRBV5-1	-	TGCGCCAGCAAACGAGGGACGGATTCACCCCTCCACTTT	CASKRGTDSPLHF
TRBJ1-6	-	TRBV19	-	TGTGCCAGTAGAGGAACTGCAGGAGCTAATAATTCACCCCTCCACTTT	CASRGTAGANNSPLHF
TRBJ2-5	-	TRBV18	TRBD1	TGTGCCAGCTCACCACGAGGGACAGGGGGTCAAGAGACCCAGTACTTC	CASSPRGTGGQETQYF
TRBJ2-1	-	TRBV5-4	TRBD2	TGTGCCAGCAGCTCTCGGACTAGCGGGGTCACAAGTGAGCAGTTCTTC	CASSSRTSGVTSEQFF
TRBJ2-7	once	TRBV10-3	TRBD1	TGTGCCATCAGTGCGGGACAGGGGTACCAGCAGTACTTC	CAISAGQGYQQYF
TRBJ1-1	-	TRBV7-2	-	TGTGCCAGCAGCCCATGGGGGGGAGGTGAAGCTTTCTTT	CASSPWGGGEAFF
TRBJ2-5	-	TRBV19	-	TGTGCCAGTAGTATAGGACAGGCCCAAGAGACCCAGTACTTC	CASSIGQAQETQYF
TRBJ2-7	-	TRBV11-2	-	TGTGCCAGCAGCTTAGATCTCCCAGGGAACGAGCAGTACTTC	CASSLDLPGNEQYF
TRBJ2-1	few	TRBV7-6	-	TGTGCCAGCAGCGAAGGGTTTTTGGCTTTAGAGCAGTTCTTC	CASSEGFLALEQFF
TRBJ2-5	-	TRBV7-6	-	TGTGCCAGCAGCCCAGTTGGGTGGCAAGAGACCCAGTACTTC	CASSPVGWQETQYF
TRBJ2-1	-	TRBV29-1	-	TGCAGCGTTGACTACTACAATGAGCAGTTCTTC	CSVDYYNEQFF
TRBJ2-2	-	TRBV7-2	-	TGTGCCAGCAGTCTGTACACCGGGGAGCTGTTTTTT	CASSLYTGELFF
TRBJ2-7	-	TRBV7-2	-	TGTGCCAGCAGCTTAGGAGAGGGATACGAGCAGTACTTC	CASSLGEGYEQYF
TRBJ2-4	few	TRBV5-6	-	TGTGCCAGCAGCTTGACGGGGGGCCGTGACAAAAACATTCAGTACTTC	CASSLTGGRDKNIQYF
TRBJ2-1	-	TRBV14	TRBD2	TGTGCCAGCAGGCGGACTAGCGGGGGGATCTCGAATGAGCAGTTCTTC	CASRRTSGGISNEQFF
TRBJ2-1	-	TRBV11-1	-	TGTGCCAGCCGCGAGCAGGGAGGTCGAAACAATGAGCAGTTCTTC	CASREQGGRNNEQFF
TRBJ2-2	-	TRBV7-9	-	TGTGCCAGCAGCTTTTGGGACCATGGATCCGGGGAGCTGTTTTTT	CASSFWDHGSGELFF
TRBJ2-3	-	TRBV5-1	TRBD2	TGCGCCAGCAGCTCAAGGACTAGCGATGCAGATACGCAGTATTTT	CASSSRTSDADTQYF
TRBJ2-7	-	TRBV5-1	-	TGCGCCAGCAGCTTGGAGGGGGGCCTTATCCACGAGCAGTACTTC	CASSLEGGLIHEQYF
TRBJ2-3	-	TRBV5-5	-	TGTGCCAGCAGCGCTCCAGGGACAGATACGCAGTATTTT	CASSAPGTDTQYF
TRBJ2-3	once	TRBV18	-	TGTGCCAGCTCACGGGAGGGGGGGCCAGATACGCAGTATTTT	CASSREGGPDTQYF
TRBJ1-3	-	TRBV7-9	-	TGTGCCAGCAGCTTAGATGGGGCGAGTCCCAGCTCTGGAAACACCATATATTTT	CASSLDGASPSSGNTIYF
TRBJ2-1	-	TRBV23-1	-	TGCGCCAGCAGTCAGAGACTCGACCGGTCCTACAATGAGCAGTTCTTC	CASSQRLDRSYNEQFF
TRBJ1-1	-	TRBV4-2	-	TGTGCCAGCAGCCAAGACGCAGGGCCTGAAGCTTTCTTT	CASSQDAGPEAFF
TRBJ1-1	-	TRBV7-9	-	TGTGCCAGCAGCTTAGCCTCCTGGACTCGCTGGGACACTGAAGCTTTCTTT	CASSLASWTRWDTEAFF
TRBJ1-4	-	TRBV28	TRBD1	TGTGCCAGCAGCTCCGGACAGGTACGTGAAAAACTGTTTTTT	CASSSGQVREKLFF
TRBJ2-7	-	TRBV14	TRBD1	TGTGCCAGCAGCCAACTTGGACAGGGGGCCAACGAGCAGTACTTC	CASSQLGQGANEQYF
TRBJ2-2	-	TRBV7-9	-	TGTGCCAGCAGCTTAGCTCCCCGGGGCAGGGGCACCGGGGAGCTGTTTTTT	CASSLAPRGRGTGELFF